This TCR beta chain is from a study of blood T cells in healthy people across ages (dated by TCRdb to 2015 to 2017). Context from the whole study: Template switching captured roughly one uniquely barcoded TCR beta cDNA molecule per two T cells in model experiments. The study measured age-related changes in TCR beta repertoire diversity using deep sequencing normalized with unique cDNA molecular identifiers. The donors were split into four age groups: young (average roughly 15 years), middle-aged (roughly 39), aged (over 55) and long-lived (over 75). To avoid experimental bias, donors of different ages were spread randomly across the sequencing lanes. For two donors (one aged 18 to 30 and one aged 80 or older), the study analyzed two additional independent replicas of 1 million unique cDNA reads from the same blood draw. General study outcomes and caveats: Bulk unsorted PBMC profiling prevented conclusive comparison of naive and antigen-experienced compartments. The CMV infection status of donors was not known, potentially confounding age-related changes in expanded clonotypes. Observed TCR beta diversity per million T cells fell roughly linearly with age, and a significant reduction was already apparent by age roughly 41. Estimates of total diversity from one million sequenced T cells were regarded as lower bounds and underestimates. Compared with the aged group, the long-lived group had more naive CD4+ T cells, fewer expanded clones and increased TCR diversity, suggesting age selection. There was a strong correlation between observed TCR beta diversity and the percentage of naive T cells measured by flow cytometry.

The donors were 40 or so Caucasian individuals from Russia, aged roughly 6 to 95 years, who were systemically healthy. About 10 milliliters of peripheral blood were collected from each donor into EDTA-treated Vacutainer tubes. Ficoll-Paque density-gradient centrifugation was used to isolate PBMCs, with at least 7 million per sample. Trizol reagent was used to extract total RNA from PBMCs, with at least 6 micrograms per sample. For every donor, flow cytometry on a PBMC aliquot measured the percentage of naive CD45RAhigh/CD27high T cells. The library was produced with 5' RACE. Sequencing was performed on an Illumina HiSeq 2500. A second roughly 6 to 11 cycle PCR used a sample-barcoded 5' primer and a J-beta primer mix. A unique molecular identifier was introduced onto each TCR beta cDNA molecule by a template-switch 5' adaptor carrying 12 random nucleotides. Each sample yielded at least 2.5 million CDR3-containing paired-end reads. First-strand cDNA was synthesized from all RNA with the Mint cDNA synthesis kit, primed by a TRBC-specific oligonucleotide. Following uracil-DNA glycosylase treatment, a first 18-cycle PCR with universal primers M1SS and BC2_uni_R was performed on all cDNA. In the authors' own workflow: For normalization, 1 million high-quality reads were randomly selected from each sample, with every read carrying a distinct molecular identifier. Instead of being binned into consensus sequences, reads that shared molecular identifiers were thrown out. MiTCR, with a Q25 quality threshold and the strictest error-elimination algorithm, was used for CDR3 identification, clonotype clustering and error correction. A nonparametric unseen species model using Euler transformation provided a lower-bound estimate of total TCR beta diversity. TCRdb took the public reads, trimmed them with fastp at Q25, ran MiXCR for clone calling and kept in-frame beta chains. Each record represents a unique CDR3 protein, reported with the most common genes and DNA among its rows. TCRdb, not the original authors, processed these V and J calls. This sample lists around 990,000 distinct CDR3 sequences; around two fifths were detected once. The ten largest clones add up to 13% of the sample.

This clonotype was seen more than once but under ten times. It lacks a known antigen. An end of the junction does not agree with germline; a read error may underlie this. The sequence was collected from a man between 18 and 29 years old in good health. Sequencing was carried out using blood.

CDR3 reads: CATSPETGNGYTF. Here is the DNA: TGTGCCACCTCACCGGAGACAGGGAATGGCTACACCTTC. The chain couples TRBV18 to TRBJ1-2; 7 central nucleotides agree with TRBD1. The CDR3 starts with the cysteine, ends with the phenylalanine, and has 13 residues. The sequence is cut down to CDR3 DNA, 39 bases in frame from base 1. From a lookup of the germline V gene, CDR1 and CDR2 are KGHSH and LQKENI.